This T cell receptor (beta chain) was profiled in a study of STAT5B mutations in CD4+ large granular lymphocyte leukemia. Generated by immunoSEQ multiplex PCR, the TCRdb table keeps only in-frame clones and is missing some. This table holds over 8,000 clones, roughly 80% found once. Trimming took off 1 base at V and 3 bases at J, with 9 bases between the two ends. The CDR3 sequence is 15 residues long. The germline V gene has CDR1 LGHNA and CDR2 YNFKEQ. Whole-study results and caveats: No patients shared main leukemic clonotypes, though less than 30% appeared at low frequency elsewhere.

Concerning this clone: The antigen remains undetermined.

The sample consisted of PBMCs. The rearrangement uses TRBV4-2 and TRBJ2-2; D remains ambiguous. This TCR was sampled from a man between 60 and 70 years old with CD4+ T-cell large granular lymphocyte leukemia. As DNA, the CDR3 is TGTGCCAGCAGCCAAGGGCAAGCGCACACCGGGGAGCTGTTTTTT. As protein: CASSQGQAHTGELFF.